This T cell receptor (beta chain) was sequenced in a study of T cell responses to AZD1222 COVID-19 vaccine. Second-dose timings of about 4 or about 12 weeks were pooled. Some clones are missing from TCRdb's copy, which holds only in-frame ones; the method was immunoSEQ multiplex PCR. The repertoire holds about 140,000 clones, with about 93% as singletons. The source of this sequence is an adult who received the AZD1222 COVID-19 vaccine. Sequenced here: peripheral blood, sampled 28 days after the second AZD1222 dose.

DNA of the CDR3: TGTGCCAGCAGCCAGACCGCCGGCTGGACCGGGGAGACCCAGTACTTC. Residues: CASSQTAGWTGETQYF. The chain couples TRBV4-2 to TRBJ2-5; D ambiguous. Trimming took off 3 bases at V and 5 bases at J, with 19 bases between the two ends. The CDR3 has 16 amino acids. The germline CDR1 and CDR2 sequences are LGHNA and YNFKEQ.